The entry below gives a single TCR beta chain sequence along with its context. The data are from a study of early T cells in non-severe SARS-CoV-2 infection. Across the study: Unsorted whole blood bulk RNA was sequenced, with unpaired chains.

In germline, CDR1 is SEHNR, CDR2 FQNEAQ (reference sequence). The CDR3 runs 14 residues. With 6 bases removed from V and 4 bases from J, the gap between germline ends came to 15 bases. The library protocol tagged individual cDNA molecules with unique molecular identifiers. A single record per CDR3 protein comes from TCRdb applying MiXCR to the 5' RACE reads. This sample carries over 90,000 distinct CDR3 sequences, 9.5% to 15% of them seen once, and the ten largest clones take 4% to 4.5%. The specimen comprised whole blood, sampled at baseline. The TCR comes from an adult who was a healthcare worker with PCR-confirmed SARS-CoV-2 infection or an uninfected control (not recorded which). The V call is TRBV7-9, the J call TRBJ2-5, with D perhaps TRBD1 or TRBD2 (6 bases each). The chain's CDR3 is CASSYYREAETQYF. The CDR3 coding sequence is TGTGCCAGCAGTTACTACAGGGAGGCAGAGACCCAGTACTTC.